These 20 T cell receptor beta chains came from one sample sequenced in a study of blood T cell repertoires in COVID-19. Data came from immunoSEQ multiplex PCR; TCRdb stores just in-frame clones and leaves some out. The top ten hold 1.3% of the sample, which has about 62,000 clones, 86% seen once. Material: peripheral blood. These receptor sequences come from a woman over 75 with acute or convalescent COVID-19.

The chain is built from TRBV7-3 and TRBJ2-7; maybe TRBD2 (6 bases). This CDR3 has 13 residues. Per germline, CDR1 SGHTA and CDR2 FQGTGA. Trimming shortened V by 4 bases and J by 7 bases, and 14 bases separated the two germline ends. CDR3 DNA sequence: TGTGCCAGCAGCTCTCTGGAGGGAGGTGAGCAGTACTTC. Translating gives CASSSLEGGEQYF.

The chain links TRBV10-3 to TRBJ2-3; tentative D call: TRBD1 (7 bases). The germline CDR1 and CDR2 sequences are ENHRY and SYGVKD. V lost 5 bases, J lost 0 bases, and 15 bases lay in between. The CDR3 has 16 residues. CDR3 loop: CAISSGAGGSTDTQYF. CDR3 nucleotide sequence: TGTGCCATCAGTTCGGGGGCAGGGGGGAGCACAGATACGCAGTATTTT.

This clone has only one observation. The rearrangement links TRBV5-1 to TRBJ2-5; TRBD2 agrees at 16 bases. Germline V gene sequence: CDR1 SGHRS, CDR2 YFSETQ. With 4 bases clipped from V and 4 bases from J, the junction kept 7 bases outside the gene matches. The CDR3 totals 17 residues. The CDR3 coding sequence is TGCGCCAGCAGCACGGGGACTAGCGGGAGGGGTGGAGAGACCCAGTACTTC. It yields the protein CASSTGTSGRGGETQYF. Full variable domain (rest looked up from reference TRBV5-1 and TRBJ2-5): KAGVTQTPRYLIKTRGQQVTLSCSPISGHRSVSWYQQTPGQGLQFLFEYFSETQRNKGNFPGRFSGRQFSNSRSEMNVSTLELGDSALYLCASSTGTSGRGGETQYFGPGTRLLVL.

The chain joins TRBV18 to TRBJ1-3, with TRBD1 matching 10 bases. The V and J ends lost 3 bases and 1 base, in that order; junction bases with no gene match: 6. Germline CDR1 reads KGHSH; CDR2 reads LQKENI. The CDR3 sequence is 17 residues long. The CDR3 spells CASSPRQGAQSGNTIYF. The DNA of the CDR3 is TGTGCCAGCTCACCCCGACAGGGGGCGCAATCTGGAAACACCATATATTTT.

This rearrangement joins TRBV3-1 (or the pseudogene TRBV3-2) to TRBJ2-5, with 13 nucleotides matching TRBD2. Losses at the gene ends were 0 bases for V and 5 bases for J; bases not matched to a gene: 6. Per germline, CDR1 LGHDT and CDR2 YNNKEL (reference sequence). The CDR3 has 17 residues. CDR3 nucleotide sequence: TGTGCCAGCAGCCAAGAAAGGTCACTAGCGGGGGGGGAGACCCAGTACTTC. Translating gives CASSQERSLAGGETQYF.

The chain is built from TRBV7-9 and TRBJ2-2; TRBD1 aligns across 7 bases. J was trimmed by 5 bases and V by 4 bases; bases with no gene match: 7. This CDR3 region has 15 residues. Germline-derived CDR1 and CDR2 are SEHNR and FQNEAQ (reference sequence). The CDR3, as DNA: TGTGCCAGCAGCTCAGGGGGAAGTGGTACCGGGGAGCTGTTTTTT. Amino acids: CASSSGGSGTGELFF.

The CDR3 DNA reads TGTGCCAGCAGTTTAGCGGTGGATACGCAGTATTTT. Its translation is CASSLAVDTQYF. V usage is TRBV28 and J usage is TRBJ2-3, with unresolved D. The CDR3 runs to 12 residues. From germline, CDR1 is MDHEN and CDR2 SYDVKM. Trimming cost V 2 bases and J 6 bases, with 6 bases left between them.

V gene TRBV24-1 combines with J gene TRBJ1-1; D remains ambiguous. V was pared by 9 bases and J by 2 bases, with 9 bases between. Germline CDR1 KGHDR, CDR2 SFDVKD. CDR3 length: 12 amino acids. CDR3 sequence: CATVYKNTEAFF. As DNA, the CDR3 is TGTGCCACCGTCTATAAAAACACTGAAGCTTTCTTT.

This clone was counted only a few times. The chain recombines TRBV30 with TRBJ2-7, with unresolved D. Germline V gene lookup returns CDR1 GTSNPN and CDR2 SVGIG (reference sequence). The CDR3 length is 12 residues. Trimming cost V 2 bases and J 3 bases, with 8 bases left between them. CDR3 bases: TGTGCCTGGAGTTCTTTCGGCTACGAGCAGTACTTC. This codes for CAWSSFGYEQYF.

The CDR3 is CASSQTSGPSYEQYF. In DNA, the CDR3 is TGTGCCAGCTCACAAACTAGCGGCCCGTCCTACGAGCAGTACTTC. The chain links TRBV18 to TRBJ2-7; 8 nucleotides agree with TRBD2. The CDR3 spans 15 residues. CDR1 and CDR2 from the germline V gene are KGHSH and LQKENI. The V gene end was trimmed by 4 bases and the J gene end by 1 base; junction bases not matched to a gene: 6.

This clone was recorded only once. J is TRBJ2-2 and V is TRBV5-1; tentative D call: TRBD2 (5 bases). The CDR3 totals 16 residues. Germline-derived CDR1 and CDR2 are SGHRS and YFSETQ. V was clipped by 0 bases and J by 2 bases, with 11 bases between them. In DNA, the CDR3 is TGCGCCAGCAGCTTGGCAGTCGCGGGTAACACCGGGGAGCTGTTTTTT. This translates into CASSLAVAGNTGELFF.

The CDR3 region has the DNA TGTGCCAGCAGCCAAATGCGGACTGAAGCTTTCTTT. It specifies CASSQMRTEAFF. The rearrangement uses TRBV16 and TRBJ1-1; D gene uncertain. V was trimmed by 2 bases and J by 5 bases, leaving 6 bases between them. This CDR3 has 12 amino acids. The germline gives CDR1 KGHSY, CDR2 FQNENV.

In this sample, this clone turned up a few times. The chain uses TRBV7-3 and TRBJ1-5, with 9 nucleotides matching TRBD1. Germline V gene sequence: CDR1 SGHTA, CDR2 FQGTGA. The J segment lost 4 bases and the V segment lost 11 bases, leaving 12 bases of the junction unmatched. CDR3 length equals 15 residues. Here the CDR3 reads CAVNRDRACNQPQHF. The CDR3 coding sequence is TGTGCCGTGAACCGGGACAGGGCCTGTAATCAGCCCCAGCATTTT.

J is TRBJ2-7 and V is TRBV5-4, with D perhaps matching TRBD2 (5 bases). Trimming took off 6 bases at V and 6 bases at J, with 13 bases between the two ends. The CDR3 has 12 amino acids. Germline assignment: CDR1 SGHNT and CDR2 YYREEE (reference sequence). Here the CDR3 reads CASKTSVSEQYF. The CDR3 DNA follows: TGTGCCAGCAAAACTAGTGTAAGCGAGCAGTACTTC.

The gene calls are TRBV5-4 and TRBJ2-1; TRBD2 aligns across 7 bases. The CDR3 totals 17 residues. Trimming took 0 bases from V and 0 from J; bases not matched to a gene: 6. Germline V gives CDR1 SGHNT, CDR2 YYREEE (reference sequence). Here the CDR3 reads CASSLASGASSYNEQFF. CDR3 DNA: TGTGCCAGCAGCTTGGCTAGCGGCGCCAGCTCCTACAATGAGCAGTTCTTC.

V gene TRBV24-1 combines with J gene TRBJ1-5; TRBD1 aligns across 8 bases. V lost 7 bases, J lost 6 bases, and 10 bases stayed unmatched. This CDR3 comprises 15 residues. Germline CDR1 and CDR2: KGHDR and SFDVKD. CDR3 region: CATRSSTGEGQPQHF. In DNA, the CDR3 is TGTGCCACCAGATCCTCGACAGGGGAGGGTCAGCCCCAGCATTTT.

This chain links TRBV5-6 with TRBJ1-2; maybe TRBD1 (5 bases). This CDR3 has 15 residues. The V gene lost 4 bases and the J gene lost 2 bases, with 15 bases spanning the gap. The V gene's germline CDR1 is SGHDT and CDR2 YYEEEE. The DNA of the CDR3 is TGTGCCAGCAGCGTACCGGGACTCCCAAACTATGGCTACACCTTC. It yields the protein CASSVPGLPNYGYTF.

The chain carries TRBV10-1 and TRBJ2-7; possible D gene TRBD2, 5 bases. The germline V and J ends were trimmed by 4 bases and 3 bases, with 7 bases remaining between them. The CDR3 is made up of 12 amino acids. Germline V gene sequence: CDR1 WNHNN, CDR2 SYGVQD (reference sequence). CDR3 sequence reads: CASSGEGYEQYF. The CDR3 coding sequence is TGCGCCAGCAGTGGAGAGGGCTACGAGCAGTACTTC.

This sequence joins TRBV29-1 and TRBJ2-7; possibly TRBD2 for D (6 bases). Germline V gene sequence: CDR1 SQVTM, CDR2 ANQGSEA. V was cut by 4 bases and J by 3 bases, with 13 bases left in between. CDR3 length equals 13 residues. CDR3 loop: CSVAVGGDYEQYF. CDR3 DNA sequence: TGCAGCGTTGCTGTCGGAGGGGACTACGAGCAGTACTTC.

The CDR3 sequence: CASSYSGQGGETQYF. DNA for the CDR3: TGTGCCAGCAGTTACTCGGGGCAGGGTGGAGAGACCCAGTACTTC. The chain links TRBV6-6 to TRBJ2-5, with D maybe TRBD1 (5 bases). This CDR3 region has 15 residues. Trimming took 0 bases from V and 4 from J, leaving 12 bases between them. CDR1 MNHNY and CDR2 SVGAGI come from the germline V gene (reference sequence).